This T cell receptor beta chain derives from a study of blood T cell repertoires in COVID-19. Original processing notes: Amplifying reference gene primers gave estimates of nucleated cell counts. Sequencing was performed with immunoSEQ multiplex PCR; in TCRdb, only in-frame clones are kept and a portion is missing. V, J and clone size were drawn from that table, and D and trimming were deduced from the DNA. The data show some 200,000 clones, roughly four fifths seen once. CDR3 length: 14 amino acids. Trimming removed 6 bases from V and 5 bases from J, with 16 bases in between. Per germline, CDR1 LNHNV and CDR2 YYDKDF (reference sequence). The age range of participants was about 18 to 100 years, with residence in some 25 US areas. Two negative PCRs, clearance, or symptom resolution were required of recovered Cohort 3 donors.

Sequencing was performed on PBMCs or T cells enriched from blood (not recorded which). The clonotype originates from a man aged 35 to 55 who had recovered from COVID-19. The gene calls are TRBV15 and TRBJ1-2; weak D call: TRBD1 (5 bases). This CDR3 is CATRSTTETYGYTF. The CDR3 DNA follows: TGTGCCACCAGAAGTACGACAGAGACTTATGGCTACACCTTC.